The 4 T cell receptor beta chains below come from one sample, sequenced in a study of CD8 T cells in ankylosing spondylitis. MiXCR, run by TCRdb on the 5' RACE reads, gives a single entry per CDR3 protein. The table records about 92,000 distinct CDR3 sequences, about 9% of them present only once. The sample was blood, either unsorted or a sorted T cell fraction (not recorded which). The receptors were sampled from a male donor with ankylosing spondylitis or in good health (not recorded which).

This clonotype was observed at least ten times. The rearrangement joins TRBV12-3 or TRBV12-4 to TRBJ2-5; 9 bases align to TRBD1. V was pared by 6 bases and J by 1 base, with 9 bases of the junction left unmatched. The CDR3 totals 16 residues. The CDR3: CASSPGTGLGQETQYF. The CDR3, as DNA: TGTGCCAGCAGCCCGGGGACAGGGTTGGGCCAAGAGACCCAGTACTTC.

This clonotype was counted at least ten times. The gene calls are TRBV12-3 or TRBV12-4 and TRBJ1-5; D perhaps matches TRBD1 (5 bases). The CDR3 contains 15 residues. V lost 5 bases, J lost 3 bases, and 14 bases lay in between. CDR3 DNA: TGTGCCAGCAGTCCCTCGGGGGGTTACAATCAGCCCCAGCATTTT. It yields the protein CASSPSGGYNQPQHF.

This clonotype was observed at least ten times. This rearrangement joins TRBV9 to TRBJ1-5; D is possibly TRBD1 (5 bases). Germline V CDR1 and CDR2: SGDLS, YYNGEE. Trimming took 3 bases from V and 6 from J, leaving 16 bases between them. This CDR3 is built from 15 residues. CDR3 region: CASSETAEWPQPQHF. Here the CDR3 DNA reads TGTGCCAGCAGCGAGACAGCAGAATGGCCTCAGCCCCAGCATTTT.

The V gene is TRBV19, the J gene TRBJ2-4; a possible D gene is TRBD2 (6 bases). CDR1 is LNHDA, CDR2 SQIVND, per germline (reference sequence). The CDR3 length is 13 residues. V was cut by 10 bases and J by 8 bases, with 18 bases left in between. CDR3 protein: CATSLGGTDIQYF. The CDR3 DNA follows: TGTGCCACTTCCTTGGGCGGGACGGACATTCAGTACTTC.